This TCR beta chain appears in the sequencing data of a study of CD8 T cells in Susac syndrome. Study at large: Blood was drawn from patients with Susac syndrome. At that point, they were therapy-naive, on corticosteroids, or on intravenous immunoglobulin alone.

As regards this clonotype: The antigen is unknown.

The diagnostic criteria for definite or probable disease, as recently defined, were met by the patients with Susac syndrome. RNA in amounts of about 0.45 to 1 ug was reverse transcribed with random hexamers. Across 54 Vbeta and 13 Jbeta, immunoSEQ multiplex PCR amplified TCR beta CDR3. TCRdb analysed the immunoSEQ multiplex PCR reads with MiXCR anew, one entry per CDR3 protein. The sample has fewer than 85,000 distinct CDR3 sequences, approximately 93% seen once. Study outcomes and limitations: Clonal CD8+ expansion in Susac was highest in TEMRA cells and active patients.

V lost 6 bases, J lost 8 bases, and 9 bases stayed unmatched. Germline CDR1 and CDR2: MNHEY and SMNVEV (reference sequence). The CDR3 extends over 14 amino acids. Sequencing was performed on CD8+ T cells from PBMCs. V is TRBV27 and J is TRBJ1-4; 7 bases are a match to TRBD1. The TCR sequence derives from a human donor with Susac syndrome. The CDR3 DNA is TGTGCCAGCAGGGCACAGGGGTTGAAAGAAAAACTGTTTTTT. This encodes CASRAQGLKEKLFF. Full variable domain (missing parts from reference TRBV27 and TRBJ1-4): EAQVTQNPRYLITVTGKKLTVTCSQNMNHEYMSWYRQDPGLGLRQIYYSMNVEVTDKGDVPEGYKVSRKEKRNFPLILESPSPNQTSLYFCASRAQGLKEKLFFGSGTQLSVL.